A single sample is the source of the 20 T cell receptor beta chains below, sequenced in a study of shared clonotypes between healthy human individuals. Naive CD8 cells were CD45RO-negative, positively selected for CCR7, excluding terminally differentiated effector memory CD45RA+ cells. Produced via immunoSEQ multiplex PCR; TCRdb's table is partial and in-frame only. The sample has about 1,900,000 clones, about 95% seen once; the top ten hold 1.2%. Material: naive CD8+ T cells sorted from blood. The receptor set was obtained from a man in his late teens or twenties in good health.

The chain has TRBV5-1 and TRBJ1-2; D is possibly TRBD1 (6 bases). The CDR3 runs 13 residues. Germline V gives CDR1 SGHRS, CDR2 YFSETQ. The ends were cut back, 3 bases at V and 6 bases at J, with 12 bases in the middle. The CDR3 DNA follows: TGCGCCAGCAGCTCCTGGGCAGGGGATGGCTACACCTTC. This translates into CASSSWAGDGYTF.

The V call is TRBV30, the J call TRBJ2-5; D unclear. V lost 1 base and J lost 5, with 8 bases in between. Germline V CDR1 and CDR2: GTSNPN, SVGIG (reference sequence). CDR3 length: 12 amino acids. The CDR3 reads CAWSETLETQYF. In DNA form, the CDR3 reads TGTGCCTGGAGTGAGACCTTGGAGACCCAGTACTTC.

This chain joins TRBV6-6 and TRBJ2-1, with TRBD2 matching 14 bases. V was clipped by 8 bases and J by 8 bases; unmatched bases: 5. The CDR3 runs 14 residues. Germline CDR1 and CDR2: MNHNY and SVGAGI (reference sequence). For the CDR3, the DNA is TGTGCCAGCGGGGGACTAGCGGGAGTCCATGAGCAGTTCTTC. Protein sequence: CASGGLAGVHEQFF.

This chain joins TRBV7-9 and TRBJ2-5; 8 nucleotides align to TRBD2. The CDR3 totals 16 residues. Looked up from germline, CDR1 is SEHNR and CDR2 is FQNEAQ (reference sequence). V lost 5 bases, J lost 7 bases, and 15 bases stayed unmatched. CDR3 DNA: TGTGCCAGCAGCCCACCGGGACTAGTAACAGAGGGGACCCAGTACTTC. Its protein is CASSPPGLVTEGTQYF.

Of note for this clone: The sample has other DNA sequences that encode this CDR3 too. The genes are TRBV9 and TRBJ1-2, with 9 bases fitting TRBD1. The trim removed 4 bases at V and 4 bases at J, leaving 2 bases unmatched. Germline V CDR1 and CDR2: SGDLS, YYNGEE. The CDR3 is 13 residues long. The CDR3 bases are TGTGCCAGCAGCTTGGACAGGGGCTATGGCTACACCTTC. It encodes CASSLDRGYGYTF.

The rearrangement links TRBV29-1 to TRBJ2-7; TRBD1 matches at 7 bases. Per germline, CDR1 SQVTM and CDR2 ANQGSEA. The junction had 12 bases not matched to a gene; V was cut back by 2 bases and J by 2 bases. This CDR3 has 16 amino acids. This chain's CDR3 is CSVELFFGQGAYEQYF. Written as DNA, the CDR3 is TGCAGCGTTGAATTATTCTTCGGCCAGGGGGCCTACGAGCAGTACTTC.

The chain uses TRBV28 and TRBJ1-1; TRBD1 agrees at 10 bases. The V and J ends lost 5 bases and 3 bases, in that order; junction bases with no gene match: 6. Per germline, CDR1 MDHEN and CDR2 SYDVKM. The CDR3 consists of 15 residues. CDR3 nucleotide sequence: TGTGCCAGCAGTCCTGACAGGGGGCTAGACACTGAAGCTTTCTTT. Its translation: CASSPDRGLDTEAFF. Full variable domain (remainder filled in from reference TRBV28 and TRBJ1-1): DVKVTQSSRYLVKRTGEKVFLECVQDMDHENMFWYRQDPGLGLRLIYFSYDVKMKEKGDIPEGYSVSREKKERFSLILESASTNQTSMYLCASSPDRGLDTEAFFGQGTRLTVV.

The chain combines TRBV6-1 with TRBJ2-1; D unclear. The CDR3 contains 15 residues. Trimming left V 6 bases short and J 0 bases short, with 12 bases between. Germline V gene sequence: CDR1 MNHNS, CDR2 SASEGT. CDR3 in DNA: TGTGCCAGCAGGGTCCCGAAAAGCTCCTACAATGAGCAGTTCTTC. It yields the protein CASRVPKSSYNEQFF.

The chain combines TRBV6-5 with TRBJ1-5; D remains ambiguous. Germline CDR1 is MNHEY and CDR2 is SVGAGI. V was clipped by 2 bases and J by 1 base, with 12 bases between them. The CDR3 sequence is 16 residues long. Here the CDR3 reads CASSYGPGISNQPQHF. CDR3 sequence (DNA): TGTGCCAGCAGTTACGGTCCAGGCATAAGCAATCAGCCCCAGCATTTT.

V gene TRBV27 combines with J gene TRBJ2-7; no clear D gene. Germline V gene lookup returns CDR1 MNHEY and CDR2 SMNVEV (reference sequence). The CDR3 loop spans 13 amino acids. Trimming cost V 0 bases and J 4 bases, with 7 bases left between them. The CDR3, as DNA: TGTGCCAGCAGTTTATCAATGGCATACGAGCAGTACTTC. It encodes CASSLSMAYEQYF.

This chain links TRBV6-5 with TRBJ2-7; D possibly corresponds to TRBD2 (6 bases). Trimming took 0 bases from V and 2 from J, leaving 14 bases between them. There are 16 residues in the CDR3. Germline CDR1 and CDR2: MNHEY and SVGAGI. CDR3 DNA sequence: TGTGCCAGCAGTTACTCGTCGGGGGAGCAAGCCTACGAGCAGTACTTC. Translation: CASSYSSGEQAYEQYF.

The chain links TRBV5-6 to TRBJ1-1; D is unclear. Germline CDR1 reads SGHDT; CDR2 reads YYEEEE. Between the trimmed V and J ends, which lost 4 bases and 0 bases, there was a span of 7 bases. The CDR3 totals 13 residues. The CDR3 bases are TGTGCCAGCAGCGGAGGAATGAACACTGAAGCTTTCTTT. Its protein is CASSGGMNTEAFF.

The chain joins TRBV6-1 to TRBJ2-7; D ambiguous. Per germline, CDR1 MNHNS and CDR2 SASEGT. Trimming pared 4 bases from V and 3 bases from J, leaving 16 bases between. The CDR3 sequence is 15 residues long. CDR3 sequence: CASSARRNWGYEQYF. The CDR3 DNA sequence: TGTGCCAGCAGTGCTCGACGGAACTGGGGCTACGAGCAGTACTTC.

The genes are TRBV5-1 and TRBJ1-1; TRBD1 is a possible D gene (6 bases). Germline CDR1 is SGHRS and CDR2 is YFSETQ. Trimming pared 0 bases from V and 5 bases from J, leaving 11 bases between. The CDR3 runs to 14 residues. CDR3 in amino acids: CASSLGGGWTEAFF. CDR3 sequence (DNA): TGCGCCAGCAGCTTGGGAGGGGGTTGGACTGAAGCTTTCTTT.

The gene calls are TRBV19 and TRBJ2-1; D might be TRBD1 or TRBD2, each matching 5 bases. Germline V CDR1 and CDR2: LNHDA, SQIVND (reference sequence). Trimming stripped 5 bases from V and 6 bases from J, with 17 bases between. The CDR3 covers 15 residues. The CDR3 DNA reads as TGTGCCAGTAGTTTTCGGGACCACTCTTCCAATGAGCAGTTCTTC. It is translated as CASSFRDHSSNEQFF.

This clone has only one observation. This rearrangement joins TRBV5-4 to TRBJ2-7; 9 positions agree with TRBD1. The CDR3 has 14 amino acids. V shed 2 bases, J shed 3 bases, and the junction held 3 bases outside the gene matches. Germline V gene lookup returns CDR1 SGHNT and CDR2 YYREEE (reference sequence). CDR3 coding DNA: TGTGCCAGCAGCTTCGACAGGGGGGGCTACGAGCAGTACTTC. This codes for CASSFDRGGYEQYF.

The CDR3 loop reads CASSEGSAAYEQYF. DNA for the CDR3: TGTGCCAGCAGTGAAGGCTCAGCCGCCTACGAGCAGTACTTC. The chain has TRBV2 and TRBJ2-7, with no clear D. Trimming shortened V by 1 base and J by 2 bases, and 9 bases separated the two germline ends. Germline loops: CDR1 SNHLY, CDR2 FYNNEI. The CDR3 length is 14 residues.

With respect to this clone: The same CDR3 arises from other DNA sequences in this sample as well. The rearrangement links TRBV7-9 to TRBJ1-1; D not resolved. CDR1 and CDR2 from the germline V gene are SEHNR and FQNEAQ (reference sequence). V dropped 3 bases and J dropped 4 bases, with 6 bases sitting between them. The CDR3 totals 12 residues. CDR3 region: CASSLGSTEAFF. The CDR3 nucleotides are TGTGCCAGCAGCTTGGGGTCCACTGAAGCTTTCTTT.

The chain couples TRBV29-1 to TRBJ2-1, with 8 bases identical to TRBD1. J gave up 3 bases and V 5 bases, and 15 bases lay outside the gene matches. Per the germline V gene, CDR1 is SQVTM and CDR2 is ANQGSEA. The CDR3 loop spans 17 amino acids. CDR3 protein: CSVKRGGDRTLYNEQFF. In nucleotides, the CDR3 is TGCAGCGTTAAAAGAGGAGGGGACAGGACCCTCTACAATGAGCAGTTCTTC.

CDR3 nucleotide sequence: TGTGCCAGCAGTCGCTGGCGGGAGTACCAAGAGACCCAGTACTTC. Translating it yields CASSRWREYQETQYF. V usage is TRBV11-2 and J usage is TRBJ2-5; 7 bases align to TRBD2. The J segment lost 0 bases and the V segment lost 6 bases, leaving 7 bases of the junction unmatched. CDR1 and CDR2 from the germline V gene are SGHAT and FQNNGV. This CDR3 is built from 15 residues.